These 5 T cell receptor beta chains came from one sample sequenced in a study of blood T cell repertoires in COVID-19. TCRdb keeps only in-frame clones here, not all; method: immunoSEQ multiplex PCR. The sample carries some 210,000 clones, 81% recorded once. Sequencing was performed on PBMCs or T cells enriched from blood (not recorded which). The receptors were sampled from a woman in her forties or fifties with acute COVID-19.

The rearrangement links TRBV10-3 to TRBJ1-2, with 8 bases identical to TRBD1. CDR3 length equals 13 residues. Germline V gene data show CDR1 as ENHRY and CDR2 as SYGVKD. The ends lost 9 bases at V and 6 bases at J; junction bases unmatched: 9. The CDR3 DNA is TGTGCCATTTCAACGACAGGGGAAGATGGCTACACCTTC. It encodes CAISTTGEDGYTF.

The chain is built from TRBV30 and TRBJ1-2; a possible D gene is TRBD1 (5 bases). The V end lost 5 bases, the J end lost 4 bases, and 11 bases lay between the germline ends. Germline V gene data show CDR1 as GTSNPN and CDR2 as SVGIG (reference sequence). This CDR3 has 12 amino acids. CDR3 nucleotide sequence: TGTGCCTGGGGTCAGGGAAGCTATGGCTACACCTTC. Protein: CAWGQGSYGYTF.

The rearrangement links TRBV10-3 to TRBJ1-2, with D possibly matching TRBD1 (5 bases). The CDR3 contains 15 residues. Trimming shortened V by 2 bases and J by 3 bases, and 13 bases separated the two germline ends. CDR1 is ENHRY, CDR2 SYGVKD, per germline. The CDR3 sequence: CAISEGAEWDYGYTF. CDR3 nucleotide sequence: TGTGCCATCAGTGAGGGGGCGGAATGGGACTATGGCTACACCTTC.

The chain combines TRBV7-9 with TRBJ2-5; weak D call: TRBD1 (6 bases). Trimming stripped 8 bases from V and 5 bases from J, with 30 bases between. The CDR3 spans 18 residues. CDR1 and CDR2 (germline): SEHNR, FQNEAQ (reference sequence). In nucleotides, the CDR3 is TGTGCCAGCCCCAGACTCCGGACAGAAGTTTACTCGGGGGAGACCCAGTACTTC. Translation: CASPRLRTEVYSGETQYF.

The chain combines TRBV7-9 with TRBJ1-5; 12 bases agree with TRBD1. The J segment lost 1 base and the V segment lost 3 bases, leaving 1 base of the junction unmatched. This CDR3 spans 16 amino acids. Per the germline V gene, CDR1 is SEHNR and CDR2 is FQNEAQ (reference sequence). The CDR3 DNA reads TGTGCCAGCAGCTTGGGACAGGGGGCGAGCAATCAGCCCCAGCATTTT. Translation gives CASSLGQGASNQPQHF.